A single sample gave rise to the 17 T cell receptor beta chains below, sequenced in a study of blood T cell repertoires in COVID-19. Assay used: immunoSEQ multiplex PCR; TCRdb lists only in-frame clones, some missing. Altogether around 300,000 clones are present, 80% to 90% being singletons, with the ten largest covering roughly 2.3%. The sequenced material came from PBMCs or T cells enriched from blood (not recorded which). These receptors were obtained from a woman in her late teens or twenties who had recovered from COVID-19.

The CDR3 DNA sequence: TGCACCAGCAGCCCGACTAGCGGTTGGGACATTCAGTACTTC. This encodes CTSSPTSGWDIQYF. This sequence joins TRBV1 and TRBJ2-4; the DNA was not compared with TRBD2, the D call given in the table. TRBV1 is a listed pseudogene. The CDR3 contains 14 residues.

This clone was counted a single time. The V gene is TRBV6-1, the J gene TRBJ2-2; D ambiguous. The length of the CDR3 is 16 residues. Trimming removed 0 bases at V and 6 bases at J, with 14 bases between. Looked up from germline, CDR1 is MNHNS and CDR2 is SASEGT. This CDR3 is CASSEAPGTVPGELFF. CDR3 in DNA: TGTGCCAGCAGTGAAGCGCCAGGAACGGTACCCGGGGAGCTGTTTTTT.

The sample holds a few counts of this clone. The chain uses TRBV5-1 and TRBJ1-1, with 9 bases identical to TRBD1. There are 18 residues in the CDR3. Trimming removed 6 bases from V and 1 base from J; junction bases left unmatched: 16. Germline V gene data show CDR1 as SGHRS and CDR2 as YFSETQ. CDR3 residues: CASTINTFNRGQNTEAFF. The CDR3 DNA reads TGCGCCAGCACCATCAATACCTTTAACAGGGGGCAGAACACTGAAGCTTTCTTT.

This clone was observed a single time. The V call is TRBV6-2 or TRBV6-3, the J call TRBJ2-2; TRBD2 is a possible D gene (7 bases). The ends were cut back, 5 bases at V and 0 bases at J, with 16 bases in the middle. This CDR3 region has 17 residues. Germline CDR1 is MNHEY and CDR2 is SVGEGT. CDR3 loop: CASSGSRGGPNTGELFF. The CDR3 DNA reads TGTGCCAGCAGTGGCTCCCGCGGGGGCCCGAACACCGGGGAGCTGTTTTTT.

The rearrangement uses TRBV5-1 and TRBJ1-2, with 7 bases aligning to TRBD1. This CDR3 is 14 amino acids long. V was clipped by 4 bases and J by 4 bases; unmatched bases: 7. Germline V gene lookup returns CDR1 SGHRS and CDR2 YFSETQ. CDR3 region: CASSPGGGGYGYTF. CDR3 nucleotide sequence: TGCGCCAGCAGCCCCGGAGGGGGCGGCTATGGCTACACCTTC.

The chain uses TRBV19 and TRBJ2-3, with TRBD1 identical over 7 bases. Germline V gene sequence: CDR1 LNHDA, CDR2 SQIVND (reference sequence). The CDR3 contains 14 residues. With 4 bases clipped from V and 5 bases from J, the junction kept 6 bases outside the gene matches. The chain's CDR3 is CASSTTGVGDTQYF. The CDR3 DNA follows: TGTGCCAGTAGTACTACAGGGGTGGGAGATACGCAGTATTTT.

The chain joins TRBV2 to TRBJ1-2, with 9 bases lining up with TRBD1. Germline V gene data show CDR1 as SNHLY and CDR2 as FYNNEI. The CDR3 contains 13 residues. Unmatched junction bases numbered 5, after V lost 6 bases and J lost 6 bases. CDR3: CASRNRGQDGYTF. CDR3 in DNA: TGTGCCAGCAGGAACAGGGGGCAGGATGGCTACACCTTC.

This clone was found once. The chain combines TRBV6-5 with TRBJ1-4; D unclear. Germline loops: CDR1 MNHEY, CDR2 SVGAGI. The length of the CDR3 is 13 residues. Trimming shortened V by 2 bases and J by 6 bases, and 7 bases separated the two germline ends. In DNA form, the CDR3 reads TGTGCCAGCAGTTACCGGCAGGATGAAAAACTGTTTTTT. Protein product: CASSYRQDEKLFF.

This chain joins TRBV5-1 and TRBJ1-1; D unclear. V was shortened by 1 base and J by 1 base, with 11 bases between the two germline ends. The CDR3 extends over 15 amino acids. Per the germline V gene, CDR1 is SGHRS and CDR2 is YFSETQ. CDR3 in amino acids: CASSLRGLGNTEAFF. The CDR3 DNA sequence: TGCGCCAGCAGCTTGCGGGGTCTCGGGAACACTGAAGCTTTCTTT. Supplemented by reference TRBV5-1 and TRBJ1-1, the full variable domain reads KAGVTQTPRYLIKTRGQQVTLSCSPISGHRSVSWYQQTPGQGLQFLFEYFSETQRNKGNFPGRFSGRQFSNSRSEMNVSTLELGDSALYLCASSLRGLGNTEAFFGQGTRLTVV.

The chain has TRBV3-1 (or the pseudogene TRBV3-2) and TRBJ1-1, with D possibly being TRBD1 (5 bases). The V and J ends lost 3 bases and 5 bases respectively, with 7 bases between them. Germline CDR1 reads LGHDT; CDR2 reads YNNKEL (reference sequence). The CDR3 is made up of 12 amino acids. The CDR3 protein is CASSHGGTEAFF. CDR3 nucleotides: TGTGCCAGCAGCCACGGGGGAACTGAAGCTTTCTTT.

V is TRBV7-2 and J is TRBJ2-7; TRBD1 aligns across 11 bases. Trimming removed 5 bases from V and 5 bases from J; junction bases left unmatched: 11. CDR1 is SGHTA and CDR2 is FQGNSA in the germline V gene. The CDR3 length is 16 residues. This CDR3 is CASSPTPGTGGNEQYF. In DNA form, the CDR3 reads TGTGCCAGCAGCCCAACCCCCGGGACAGGGGGAAACGAGCAGTACTTC.

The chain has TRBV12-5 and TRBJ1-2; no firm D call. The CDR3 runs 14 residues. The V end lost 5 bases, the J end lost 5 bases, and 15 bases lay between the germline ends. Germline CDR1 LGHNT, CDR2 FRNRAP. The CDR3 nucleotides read TGTGCTAGTGGTCCATCCCCTTGGACTTATGGCTACACCTTC. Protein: CASGPSPWTYGYTF. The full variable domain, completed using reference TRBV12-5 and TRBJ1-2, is DARVTQTPRHKVTEMGQEVTMRCQPILGHNTVFWYRQTMMQGLELLAYFRNRAPLDDSGMPKDRFSAEMPDATLATLKIQPSEPRDSAVYFCASGPSPWTYGYTFGSGTRLTVV.

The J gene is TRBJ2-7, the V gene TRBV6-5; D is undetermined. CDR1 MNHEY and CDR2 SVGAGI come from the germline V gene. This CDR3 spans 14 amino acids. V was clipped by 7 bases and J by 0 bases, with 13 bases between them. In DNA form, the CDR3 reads TGTGCCAGCACTGGGCTGGAAAGCTCCTACGAGCAGTACTTC. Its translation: CASTGLESSYEQYF.

CDR3 DNA: TGTGCCAGCAGCTATTGGGACAGTCCTAACTATGGCTACACCTTC. Translation gives CASSYWDSPNYGYTF. The chain recombines TRBV7-9 with TRBJ1-2; 7 nucleotides line up with TRBD1. This CDR3 comprises 15 residues. V dropped 4 bases and J dropped 0; count of bases not matched to a gene: 5. The germline CDR1 and CDR2 sequences are SEHNR and FQNEAQ (reference sequence).

CDR3 residues: CASSYGGYSPLHF. The CDR3 DNA is TGTGCCAGCAGTTACGGGGGGTATTCACCCCTCCACTTT. The rearrangement joins TRBV6-5 to TRBJ1-6, with a possible D match to TRBD1 (5 bases). The CDR3 extends over 13 amino acids. Trimming cost V 2 bases and J 8 bases, with 7 bases left between them. Per the germline V gene, CDR1 is MNHEY and CDR2 is SVGAGI.

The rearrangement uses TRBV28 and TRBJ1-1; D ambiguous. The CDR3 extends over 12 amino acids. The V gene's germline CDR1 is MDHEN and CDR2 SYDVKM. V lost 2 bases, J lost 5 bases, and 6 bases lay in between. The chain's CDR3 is CASSLLGTEAFF. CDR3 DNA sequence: TGTGCCAGCAGTTTACTCGGTACTGAAGCTTTCTTT.

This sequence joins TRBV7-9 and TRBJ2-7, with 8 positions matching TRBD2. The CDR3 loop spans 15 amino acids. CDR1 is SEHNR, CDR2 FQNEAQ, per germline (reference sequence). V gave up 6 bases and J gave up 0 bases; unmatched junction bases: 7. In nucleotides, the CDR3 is TGTGCCAGCAGTTTGGCGGGGGGAATCTCCTACGAGCAGTACTTC. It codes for CASSLAGGISYEQYF. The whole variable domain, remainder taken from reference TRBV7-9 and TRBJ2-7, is DTGVSQNPRHKITKRGQNVTFRCDPISEHNRLYWYRQTLGQGPEFLTYFQNEAQLEKSRLLSDRFSAERPKGSFSTLEIQRTEQGDSAMYLCASSLAGGISYEQYFGPGTRLTVT.